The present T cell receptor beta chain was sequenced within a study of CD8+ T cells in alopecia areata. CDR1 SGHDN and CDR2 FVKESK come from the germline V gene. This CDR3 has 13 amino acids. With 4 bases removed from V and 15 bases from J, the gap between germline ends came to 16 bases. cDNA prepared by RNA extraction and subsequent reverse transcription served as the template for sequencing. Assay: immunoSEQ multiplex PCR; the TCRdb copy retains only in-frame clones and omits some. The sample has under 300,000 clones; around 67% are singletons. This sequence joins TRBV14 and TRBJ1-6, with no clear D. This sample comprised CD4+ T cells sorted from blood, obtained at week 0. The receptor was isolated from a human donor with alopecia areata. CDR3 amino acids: CASSLNRRWNLHF. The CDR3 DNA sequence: TGTGCCAGCAGCCTAAACCGCCGGTGGAACCTCCACTTT. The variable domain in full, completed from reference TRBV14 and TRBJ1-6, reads EAGVTQFPSHSVIEKGQTVTLRCDPISGHDNLYWYRRVMGKEIKFLLHFVKESKQDESGMPNNRFLAERTGGTYSTLKVQPAELEDSGVYFCASSLNRRWNLHFGNGTRLTVT.